The T cell receptor beta chain described here comes from a study of radiotherapy plus CTLA-4 blockade in lung cancer. Ipilimumab-mediated CTLA-4 blockade plus focal radiation was given to patients having chemo-refractory metastatic non-small-cell lung cancer. Libraries were prepared by immunoSEQ multiplex PCR; TCRdb keeps only in-frame clonotypes and omits some of them. The sample records some 62,000 clones, about 72% being singletons. The TCR sequence derives from a human donor with non-small cell lung cancer who had a complete response to radiotherapy plus ipilimumab. The specimen comprised peripheral blood, sampled from a patient treated with radiotherapy plus ipilimumab.

The CDR3 spells CASSPPTTGGRQTQYF. In DNA, the CDR3 is TGTGCCAGCTCACCACCGACGACAGGGGGCCGGCAGACCCAGTACTTC. V and J are TRBV18 and TRBJ2-5, with 10 bases fitting TRBD1. The germline CDR1 and CDR2 sequences are KGHSH and LQKENI. This CDR3 has 16 amino acids. V was clipped by 0 bases and J by 6 bases; unmatched bases: 7.